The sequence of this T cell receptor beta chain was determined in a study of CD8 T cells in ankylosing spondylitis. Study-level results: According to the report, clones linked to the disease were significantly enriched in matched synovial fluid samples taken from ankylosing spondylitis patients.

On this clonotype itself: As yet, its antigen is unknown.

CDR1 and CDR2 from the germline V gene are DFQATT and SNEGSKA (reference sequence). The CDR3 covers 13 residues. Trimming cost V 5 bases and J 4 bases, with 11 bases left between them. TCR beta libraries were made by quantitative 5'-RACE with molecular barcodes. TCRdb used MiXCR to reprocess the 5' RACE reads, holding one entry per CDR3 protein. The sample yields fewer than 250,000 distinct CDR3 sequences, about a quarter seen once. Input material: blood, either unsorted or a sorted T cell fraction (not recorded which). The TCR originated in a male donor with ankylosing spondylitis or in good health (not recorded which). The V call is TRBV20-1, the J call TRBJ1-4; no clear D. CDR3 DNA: TGCAGTGCTCCATGGACTCTTAATGAAAAACTGTTTTTT. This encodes CSAPWTLNEKLFF.